The rows below give T cell receptor beta chains drawn from one sample of a study of control samples from healthy donors and cancer patients. Only in-frame clones appear in the TCRdb table, and some are missing; sequencing was by immunoSEQ multiplex PCR. The repertoire holds roughly 150,000 clones, with over 85% as singletons. Specimen: blood. Source of these receptors: a man younger than 35 in good health. The conserved cysteine and the conserved F or W are not part of the CDR3 here. Each record gives: V gene, CDR3 protein.

TRBV20-1	SAMGEKLF
TRBV5-6	ASSPNRRTSSYNSPLH
TRBV19	ASSIQGALRSSNQPQH
TRBV11-2	ASSWGSKYEQY
TRBV19	ASSMDPEDPEAF
TRBV6-5	ASSRQGIEVNTIY
TRBV6-6	ASSYSISGGTEAF
TRBV7-2	ASSLRTGDNQPQH
TRBV7-2	AAREADTQY
TRBV9	ASSRRDSETQY
TRBV14	ASSQVWKGEQY
TRBV5-6	ASSQGQLTDTQY
TRBV19	AGSLGRTGELF
TRBV9	ASSSPGTGPDTQY
TRBV10-3	AIIAGDYGYT
TRBV12-3/TRBV12-4	ASSPSNTEAF
TRBV6-5	ASSYGGFYNEQF
TRBV11-3	ASSLTGPYNEQF
TRBV28	ASNRLAGLETQY
TRBV28	ASSSYRTGLGYGYT
TRBV7-2	ASSLVEVSGQF
TRBV27	ASSLSPDRDQPQH
TRBV30	AWRTSGGVSDMQY
TRBV30	AWSINAGTSYTDTQY
TRBV6-5	ASSFQGTEAF
TRBV7-2	ASSSSGTSYNEQF
TRBV11-2	ASSPGTVVWEQY
TRBV5-8	ASSPNYGYT
TRBV11-2	ASSSNGGLYGYT
TRBV11-3	ASSLGAGRNTEAF
TRBV3-1/TRBV3-2	ASGAGGSEQF
TRBV9	ASSPRGGSQPQH
TRBV5-1	ASSLGRREVVGQY
TRBV5-5	ASSTTEDTQY
TRBV30	AWSAVTGELF
TRBV28	ASSLLAGENYEQY
TRBV18	ASSPTGLVTEAF
TRBV30	AWTQSSNQPQH
TRBV5-1	ASSFTGYYNEQF
TRBV7-2	ASSLFRGVDYGYT
TRBV4-1	ASSQDKETQY
TRBV20-1	SASRHSSNQPQH
TRBV7-8	ASSQGTGGEAF
TRBV2	ASRGIGAQY
TRBV29-1	SGRTGDTQY
TRBV20-1	SATHNEQF
TRBV30	AWRGGGYYEQY
TRBV18	ASSLSGTGKGNQPQH
TRBV27	ASSLRTDYNEQF
TRBV6-5	ASTDHSAHTQH
TRBV18	ASSLGQDMNTEAF
TRBV10-3	APWADGSSTEAF
TRBV15	ATSRDLGGEETQY
TRBV7-9	ASSSQSSMSSYEQY
TRBV30	AWNTGTWDGYT